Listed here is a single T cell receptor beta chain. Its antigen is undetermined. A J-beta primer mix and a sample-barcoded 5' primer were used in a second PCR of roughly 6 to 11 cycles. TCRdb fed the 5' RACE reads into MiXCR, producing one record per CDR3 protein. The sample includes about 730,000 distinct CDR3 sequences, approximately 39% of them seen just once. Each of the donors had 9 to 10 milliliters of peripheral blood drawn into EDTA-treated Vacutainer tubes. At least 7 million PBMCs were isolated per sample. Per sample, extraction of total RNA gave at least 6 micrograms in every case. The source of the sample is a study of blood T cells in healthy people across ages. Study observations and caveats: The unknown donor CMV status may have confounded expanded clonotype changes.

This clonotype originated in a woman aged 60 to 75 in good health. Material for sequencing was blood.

CDR3 bases: TGCAGTGCGAGACAGGATAGCAATCAGCCCCAGCATTTT. This translates into CSARQDSNQPQHF. The rearrangement uses TRBV20-1 and TRBJ1-5, with a possible D match to TRBD1 (6 bases). This CDR3 region has 13 residues. With 6 bases removed from V and 0 bases from J, the gap between germline ends came to 9 bases. Germline assignment: CDR1 DFQATT and CDR2 SNEGSKA (reference sequence).